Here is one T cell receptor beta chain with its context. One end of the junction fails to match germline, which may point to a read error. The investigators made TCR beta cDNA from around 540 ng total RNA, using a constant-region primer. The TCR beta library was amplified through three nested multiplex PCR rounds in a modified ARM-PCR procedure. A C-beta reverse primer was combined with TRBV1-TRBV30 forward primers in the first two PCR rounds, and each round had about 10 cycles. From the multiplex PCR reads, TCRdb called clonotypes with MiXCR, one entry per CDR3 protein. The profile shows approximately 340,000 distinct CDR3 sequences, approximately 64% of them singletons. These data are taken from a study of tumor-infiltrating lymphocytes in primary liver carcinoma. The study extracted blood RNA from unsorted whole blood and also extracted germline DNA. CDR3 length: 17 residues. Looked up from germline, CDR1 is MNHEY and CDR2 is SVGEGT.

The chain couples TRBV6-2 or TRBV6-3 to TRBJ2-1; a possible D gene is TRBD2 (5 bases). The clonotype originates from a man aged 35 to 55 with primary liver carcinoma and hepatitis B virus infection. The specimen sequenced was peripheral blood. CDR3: CASSYSDSVAIYNEQFF. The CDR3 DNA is TGTGCCAGTAGTTACTCGGATAGCGTGGCCATTTACAATGAGCAGTTCTTC.